This TCR beta chain was recovered during a study of T cell changes during pregnancy in multiple sclerosis. Profiled with immunoSEQ multiplex PCR; TCRdb holds only in-frame clones, not every one. The profile shows some 40,000 clones, approximately 90% of them singletons. A remark on this clone: At one end the junction does not follow the germline gene, possibly because of a read error.

The CDR3 contains 15 residues. Germline V lookup: CDR1 MNHEY, CDR2 SMNVEV (reference sequence). The J gene is TRBJ1-2, the V gene TRBV27; tentatively, D is TRBD1 (5 bases). The receptor was derived from a female donor in good health, enrolled as a control in a pregnancy study. This specimen was CD4+ T cells from peripheral blood mononuclear cells, taken in the third trimester of pregnancy. CDR3 residues: CASSWSGRGNDGYTF. CDR3 bases: TGTGCCAGCAGCTGGTCGGGGAGGGGTAACGATGGCTACACCTTC.